These 19 T cell receptor beta chains share one sample of origin, sequenced in a study of T cell responses to AZD1222 COVID-19 vaccine (TCRdb year 2021). What the time point label conveys for this sample: baseline before first vaccination. The library was produced with the immunoSEQ multiplex PCR assay. The immuneACCESS repertoire file appears here via TCRdb, limited to in-frame rearrangements. These files lack a portion of the clones; in checked studies, under half of the deficit traces to unresolved V genes, and the cause of the others is not known. The sample table holds some 130,000 clones, of which 90% were seen once. The leading ten clones occupy approximately 1.8% of the sample. Sequencing used peripheral blood, obtained on day 0 of AZD1222 vaccination. These receptors all come from an adult in good health.

The chain links TRBV5-6 to TRBJ2-5; the D is unclear. V lost 0 bases to trimming and J lost 3 bases, with 6 bases between them. This CDR3 is built from 13 residues. Germline assignment: CDR1 SGHDT and CDR2 YYEEEE. For the CDR3, the DNA is TGTGCCAGCAGCTTGGTTCCAGAAGAGACCCAGTACTTC. Translated, it gives CASSLVPEETQYF.

This clone was recorded many times. V gene TRBV14 combines with J gene TRBJ2-1; weak D call: TRBD1 (6 bases). Deletions cut 1 base from V and 8 bases from J, with 18 bases between. CDR1 is SGHDN and CDR2 is FVKESK in the germline V gene. This CDR3 is 16 amino acids long. The chain's CDR3 is CASSQVGGSSFDEQFF. CDR3 DNA: TGTGCCAGCAGCCAAGTAGGGGGTAGTTCCTTCGATGAGCAGTTCTTC.

This clone was detected only a few times. V gene TRBV5-1 combines with J gene TRBJ2-7, with TRBD1 matching over 7 bases. Trimming at V came to 4 bases and at J to 2 bases, leaving 6 bases not matched to a gene. This CDR3 is 14 amino acids long. Germline lookup yields CDR1 SGHRS and CDR2 YFSETQ. In nucleotides, the CDR3 is TGCGCCAGCAGCGGGGACAGCGCCGCCTACGAGCAGTACTTC. Protein sequence: CASSGDSAAYEQYF.

This chain uses TRBV7-3 with TRBJ1-1; 7 positions agree with TRBD1. V was pared by 3 bases and J by 3 bases, with 1 base of the junction left unmatched. The CDR3 runs to 13 residues. Germline lookup yields CDR1 SGHTA and CDR2 FQGTGA. The CDR3 reads CASSFTGDTEAFF. CDR3 in DNA: TGTGCCAGCAGCTTTACAGGGGACACTGAAGCTTTCTTT.

This chain links TRBV18 with TRBJ2-2; D is undetermined. The CDR3 sequence is 16 residues long. Deletions cut 6 bases from V and 0 bases from J, with 14 bases between. From germline, CDR1 is KGHSH and CDR2 LQKENI. The CDR3 DNA sequence: TGTGCCAGCTCTCCCCTAGGCAGATCGAACACCGGGGAGCTGTTTTTT. This sequence encodes CASSPLGRSNTGELFF.

The chain uses TRBV3-1 (or the pseudogene TRBV3-2) and TRBJ1-2; TRBD1 aligns across 7 bases. The germline gives CDR1 LGHDT, CDR2 YNNKEL (reference sequence). V lost 9 bases, J lost 2 bases, and 9 bases stayed unmatched. The CDR3 runs to 14 residues. This CDR3 reads CARRRDSQNYGYTF. In nucleotides, the CDR3 is TGTGCCAGACGCCGGGACAGCCAAAACTATGGCTACACCTTC.

The chain carries TRBV7-2 and TRBJ2-7, with 10 bases that match TRBD1. The ends lost 5 bases at V and 3 bases at J; junction bases unmatched: 7. CDR1 SGHTA and CDR2 FQGNSA come from the germline V gene. The CDR3 sequence is 15 residues long. CDR3 DNA sequence: TGTGCCAGCAGCCCCCCAAGGACAGGGGGCTACGAGCAGTACTTC. Residues: CASSPPRTGGYEQYF.

The chain has TRBV6-2 or TRBV6-3 and TRBJ2-1; no clear D. V gave up 3 bases and J gave up 9 bases, with 18 bases separating them. The CDR3 sequence is 15 residues long. Germline-derived CDR1 and CDR2 are MNHEY and SVGEGT. The CDR3 spells CASSYSDAFNGEQFF. CDR3 sequence (DNA): TGTGCCAGCAGTTATTCGGACGCGTTTAACGGTGAGCAGTTCTTC.

The rearrangement links TRBV28 to TRBJ1-1; TRBD1 is a possible D gene (5 bases). CDR3 length: 13 residues. V lost 1 base and J 5 bases, leaving 8 bases between the germline ends. Germline CDR1 and CDR2: MDHEN and SYDVKM. The CDR3 DNA sequence: TGTGCCAGCAGTTTATCTCGGGGGACTGAAGCTTTCTTT. This gives the protein CASSLSRGTEAFF.

The chain combines TRBV7-3 with TRBJ1-2, with no clear D. V was shortened by 1 base and J by 3 bases, with 12 bases between the two germline ends. This CDR3 comprises 15 residues. Germline V gene sequence: CDR1 SGHTA, CDR2 FQGTGA. CDR3 region: CASSLRPGLDYGYTF. CDR3 DNA: TGTGCCAGCAGCTTAAGACCGGGATTGGACTATGGCTACACCTTC.

This clone has just a few counts. The chain combines TRBV5-4 with TRBJ2-3; 12 bases line up with TRBD2. The V and J ends lost 3 bases and 0 bases, in that order; junction bases with no gene match: 5. The CDR3 consists of 17 residues. Germline values: CDR1 SGHNT, CDR2 YYREEE (reference sequence). The CDR3 nucleotides read TGTGCCAGCAGCTCCGGACTAGCGGGACTGAGCACAGATACGCAGTATTTT. Translation gives CASSSGLAGLSTDTQYF.

This chain uses TRBV19 with TRBJ2-2; no clear D gene. The V and J ends lost 3 bases and 4 bases respectively, with 18 bases between them. This CDR3 comprises 17 residues. Germline CDR1 and CDR2: LNHDA and SQIVND (reference sequence). As DNA, the CDR3 is TGTGCCAGTAGTATTAGTCGCCGCCATATTTTCACCGGGGAGCTGTTTTTT. Translation gives CASSISRRHIFTGELFF.

This clone occurred once. This chain uses TRBV19 with TRBJ2-6; no firm D call. This CDR3 spans 17 amino acids. CDR1 and CDR2 from the germline V gene are LNHDA and SQIVND (reference sequence). Trimming removed 1 base from V and 0 bases from J, with 10 bases in between. The CDR3 nucleotides read TGTGCCAGTAGTATAGCCCTTTCGGGCTCTGGGGCCAACGTCCTGACTTTC. It specifies CASSIALSGSGANVLTF.

The chain combines TRBV7-9 with TRBJ1-6; D gene unclear. This CDR3 comprises 14 residues. Germline V gene data show CDR1 as SEHNR and CDR2 as FQNEAQ (reference sequence). The germline V and J ends were trimmed by 6 bases and 5 bases, with 11 bases remaining between them. CDR3 residues: CASRGDLNNSPLHF. The CDR3 coding sequence is TGTGCCAGCAGAGGAGACCTAAATAATTCACCCCTCCACTTT. The variable domain in full, completed from reference TRBV7-9 and TRBJ1-6, reads DTGVSQNPRHKITKRGQNVTFRCDPISEHNRLYWYRQTLGQGPEFLTYFQNEAQLEKSRLLSDRFSAERPKGSFSTLEIQRTEQGDSAMYLCASRGDLNNSPLHFGNGTRLTVT.

This clone has only a few counts. This chain joins TRBV6-5 and TRBJ1-2; D is uncertain. The CDR3 has 15 amino acids. Germline V gene sequence: CDR1 MNHEY, CDR2 SVGAGI. Between the trimmed V and J ends, which lost 0 bases and 7 bases, there was a span of 15 bases. The CDR3, as DNA: TGTGCCAGCAGTTACTCGGAAACGGGCCGAGGTGGCTACACCTTC. Translation gives CASSYSETGRGGYTF.

CDR3 DNA sequence: TGTGCCAGCAGCAGGGCGGGCGGTCAGCCCCAGCATTTT. Translation: CASSRAGGQPQHF. This chain connects TRBV11-1 to TRBJ1-5; D gene uncertain. The CDR3 sequence is 13 residues long. Per the germline V gene, CDR1 is SGHAT and CDR2 is FQDESV (reference sequence). The V end was cut by 5 bases, the J end by 6 bases, with 11 bases between.

The V call is TRBV7-9, the J call TRBJ1-2, with D possibly TRBD1 on 5 matching bases. From germline, CDR1 is SEHNR and CDR2 FQNEAQ (reference sequence). Trimming shortened V by 3 bases and J by 4 bases, and 12 bases separated the two germline ends. The CDR3 spans 14 residues. The CDR3 DNA reads as TGTGCCAGCAGCTTGGACGGCGGGGGCTATGGCTACACCTTC. Its translation is CASSLDGGGYGYTF.

The chain uses TRBV7-3 and TRBJ2-2; the D is unclear. The CDR3 runs to 12 residues. V was clipped by 6 bases and J by 3 bases, with 5 bases between them. Germline CDR1 SGHTA, CDR2 FQGTGA. The CDR3: CASSLDTGELFF. The CDR3 DNA follows: TGTGCCAGCAGTCTAGACACCGGGGAGCTGTTTTTT.

The V gene is TRBV6-2 or TRBV6-3, the J gene TRBJ2-7; D may be TRBD2 (6 bases). The ends were cut back, 0 bases at V and 2 bases at J, with 20 bases in the middle. CDR3 length: 18 residues. Germline V gene sequence: CDR1 MNHEY, CDR2 SVGEGT. CDR3 sequence: CASSYSTIAVGYPYEQYF. The CDR3 DNA sequence: TGTGCCAGCAGTTACTCGACCATAGCGGTGGGATACCCCTACGAGCAGTACTTC.